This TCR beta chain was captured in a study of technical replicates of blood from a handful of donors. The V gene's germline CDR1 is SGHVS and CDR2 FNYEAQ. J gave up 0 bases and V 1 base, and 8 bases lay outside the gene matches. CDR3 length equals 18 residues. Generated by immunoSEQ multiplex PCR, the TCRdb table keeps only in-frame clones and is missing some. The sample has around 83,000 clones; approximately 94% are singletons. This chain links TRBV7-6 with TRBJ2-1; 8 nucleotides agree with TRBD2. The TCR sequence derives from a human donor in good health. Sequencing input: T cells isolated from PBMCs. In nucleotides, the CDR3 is TGTGCCAGCAGCTTAGGATCGATAGCGGGGAGCTCCTACAATGAGCAGTTCTTC. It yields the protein CASSLGSIAGSSYNEQFF.